This record concerns one T cell receptor beta chain sequence. The repertoire was sequenced with immunoSEQ multiplex PCR; TCRdb's copy has only in-frame clones and lacks some. This sample has more than 80,000 clones; less than 80% occur once, and the top ten carry 6.2%. These data belong to a study of blood T cell repertoires in COVID-19. V was shortened by 3 bases and J by 7 bases, with 10 bases between the two germline ends. Germline-derived CDR1 and CDR2 are DFQATT and SNEGSKA (reference sequence). The CDR3 consists of 11 residues. It was during active infection that Seattle patients were enrolled and then longitudinally followed.

This rearrangement joins TRBV20-1 to TRBJ2-7; D remains ambiguous. The sample comprised peripheral blood. This receptor was obtained from a man older than 75 with COVID-19, enrolled during active disease. CDR3 coding DNA: TGCAGTGCTAGTCTCCGGAGAGAGCAGTACTTC. This gives the protein CSASLRREQYF.